This T cell receptor (beta chain) emerged from a study of blood T cells in healthy people across ages. Study information: Template switching caught about one barcoded beta molecule for each two T cells. The study, taken as a whole, reports: The study found more naive CD4+ cells and higher diversity in long-lived than aged donors. Older individuals had lower TCR beta diversity per million T cells (the decline was roughly linear).

Together with a sample-barcoded 5' primer, a J-beta primer mix was included in a second PCR lasting 7 to 11 cycles. TCRdb recomputed calls from the 5' RACE reads with MiXCR, one row per CDR3 protein. The sample shows about 800,000 distinct CDR3 sequences, 46% of them seen only once. As concerns this clonotype: Its antigen is as yet unknown.

PBMCs numbering at least 6 million were isolated per sample. Trimming shortened V by 1 base and J by 6 bases, and 17 bases separated the two germline ends. Germline loops: CDR1 MNHEY, CDR2 SMNVEV (reference sequence). The CDR3 runs to 16 residues. The chain couples TRBV27 to TRBJ2-3; TRBD1 might be the D (6 bases). The sample was blood. This TCR derives from a man older than 75 in good health. The CDR3 region has the DNA TGTGCCAGCAGTTTATTAGGGGGAGAAGTGCAGGATACGCAGTATTTT. Its translation is CASSLLGGEVQDTQYF.